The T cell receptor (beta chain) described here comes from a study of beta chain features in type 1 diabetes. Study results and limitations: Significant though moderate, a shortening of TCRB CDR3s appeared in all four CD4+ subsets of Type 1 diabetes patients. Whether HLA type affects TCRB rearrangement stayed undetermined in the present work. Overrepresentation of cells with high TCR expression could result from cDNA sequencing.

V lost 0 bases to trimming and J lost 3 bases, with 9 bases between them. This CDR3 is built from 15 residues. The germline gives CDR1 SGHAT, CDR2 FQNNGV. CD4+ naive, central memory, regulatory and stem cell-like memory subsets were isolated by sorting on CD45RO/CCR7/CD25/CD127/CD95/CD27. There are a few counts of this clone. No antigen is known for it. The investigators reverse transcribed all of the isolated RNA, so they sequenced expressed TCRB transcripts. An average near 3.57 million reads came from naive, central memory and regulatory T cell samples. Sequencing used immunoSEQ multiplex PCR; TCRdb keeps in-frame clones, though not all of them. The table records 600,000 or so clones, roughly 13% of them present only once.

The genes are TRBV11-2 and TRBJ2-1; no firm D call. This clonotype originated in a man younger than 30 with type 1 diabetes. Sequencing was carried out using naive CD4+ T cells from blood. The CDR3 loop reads CASSLDLDGYNEQFF. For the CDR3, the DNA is TGTGCCAGCAGCTTAGACCTTGACGGCTACAATGAGCAGTTCTTC.